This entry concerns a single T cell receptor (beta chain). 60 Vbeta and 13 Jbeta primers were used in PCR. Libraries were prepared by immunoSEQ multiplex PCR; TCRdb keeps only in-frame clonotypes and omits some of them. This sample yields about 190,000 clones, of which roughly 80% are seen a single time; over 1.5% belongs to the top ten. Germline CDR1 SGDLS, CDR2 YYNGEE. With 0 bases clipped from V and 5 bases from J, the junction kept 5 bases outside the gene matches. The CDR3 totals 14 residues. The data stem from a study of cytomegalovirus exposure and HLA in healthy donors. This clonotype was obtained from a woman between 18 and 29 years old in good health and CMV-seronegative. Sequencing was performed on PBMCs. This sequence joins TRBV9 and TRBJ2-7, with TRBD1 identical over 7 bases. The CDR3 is CASSVGLQGNEQYF. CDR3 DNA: TGTGCCAGCAGCGTAGGACTACAGGGGAACGAGCAGTACTTC.